This T cell receptor beta chain was retrieved from a study of cytomegalovirus exposure and HLA in healthy donors. Use of 60 Vbeta and 13 Jbeta primers characterized the PCR. Only in-frame clones appear in the TCRdb table, and some are missing; sequencing was by immunoSEQ multiplex PCR. The sample carries 40,000 to 55,000 clones, 55% to 75% recorded once. V lost 0 bases and J lost 7, with 8 bases in between. The CDR3 is made up of 12 amino acids. Germline V gives CDR1 SGHRS, CDR2 YFSETQ. The TCR originated in a man between 60 and 75 years old in good health and CMV-seropositive. The source material was PBMCs. The V gene is TRBV5-1, the J gene TRBJ2-7; D ambiguous. CDR3 loop: CASSLVPQEQYF. CDR3 sequence (DNA): TGCGCCAGCAGCTTGGTCCCCCAGGAGCAGTACTTC. Based on the CDR3 plus reference TRBV5-1 and TRBJ2-7, the full variable domain is KAGVTQTPRYLIKTRGQQVTLSCSPISGHRSVSWYQQTPGQGLQFLFEYFSETQRNKGNFPGRFSGRQFSNSRSEMNVSTLELGDSALYLCASSLVPQEQYFGPGTRLTVT.